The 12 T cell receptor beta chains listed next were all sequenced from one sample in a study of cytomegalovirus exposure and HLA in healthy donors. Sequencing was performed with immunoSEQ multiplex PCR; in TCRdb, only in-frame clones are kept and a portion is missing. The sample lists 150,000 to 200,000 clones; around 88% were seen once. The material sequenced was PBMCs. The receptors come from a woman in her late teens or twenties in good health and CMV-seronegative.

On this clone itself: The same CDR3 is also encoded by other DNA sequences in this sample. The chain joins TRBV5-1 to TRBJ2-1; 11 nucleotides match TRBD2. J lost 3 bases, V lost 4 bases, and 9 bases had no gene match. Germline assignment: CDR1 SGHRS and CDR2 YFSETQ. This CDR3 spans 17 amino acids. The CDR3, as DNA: TGCGCCAGCAGCCTACATAGTACTAGCGGGAGCTACAATGAGCAGTTCTTC. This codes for CASSLHSTSGSYNEQFF.

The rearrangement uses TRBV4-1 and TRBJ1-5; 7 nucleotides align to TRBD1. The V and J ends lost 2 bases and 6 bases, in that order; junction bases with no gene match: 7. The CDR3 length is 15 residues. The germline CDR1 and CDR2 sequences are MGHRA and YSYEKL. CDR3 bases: TGCGCCAGCAGCCAATACAGGGGAAATTCTCAGCCCCAGCATTTT. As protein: CASSQYRGNSQPQHF.

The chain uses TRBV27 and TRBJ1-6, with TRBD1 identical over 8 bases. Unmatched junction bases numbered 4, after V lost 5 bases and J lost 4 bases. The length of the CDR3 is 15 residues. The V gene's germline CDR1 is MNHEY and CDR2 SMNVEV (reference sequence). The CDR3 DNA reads TGTGCCAGCAGTCACGGACAGGGTTATAATTCACCCCTCCACTTT. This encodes CASSHGQGYNSPLHF.

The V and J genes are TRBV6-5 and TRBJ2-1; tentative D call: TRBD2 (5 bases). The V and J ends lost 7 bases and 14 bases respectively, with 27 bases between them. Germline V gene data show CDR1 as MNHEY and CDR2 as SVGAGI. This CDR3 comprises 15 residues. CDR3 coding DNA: TGTGCCAGCAATGATACCCCGGCGGGCCGAGGACGGGAGTTCTTC. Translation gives CASNDTPAGRGREFF.

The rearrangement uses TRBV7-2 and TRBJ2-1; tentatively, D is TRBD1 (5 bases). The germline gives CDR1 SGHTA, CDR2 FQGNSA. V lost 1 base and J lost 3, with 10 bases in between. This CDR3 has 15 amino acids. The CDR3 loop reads CASSLGPTGYNEQFF. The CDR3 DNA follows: TGTGCCAGCAGCTTAGGGCCTACAGGCTACAATGAGCAGTTCTTC.

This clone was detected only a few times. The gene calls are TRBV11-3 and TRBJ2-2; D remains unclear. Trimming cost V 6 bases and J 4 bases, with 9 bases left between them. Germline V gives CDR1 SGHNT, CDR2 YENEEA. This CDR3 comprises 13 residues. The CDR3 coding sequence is TGTGCCAGCAGTTCTCTAGTCACCGGGGAGCTGTTTTTT. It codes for CASSSLVTGELFF.

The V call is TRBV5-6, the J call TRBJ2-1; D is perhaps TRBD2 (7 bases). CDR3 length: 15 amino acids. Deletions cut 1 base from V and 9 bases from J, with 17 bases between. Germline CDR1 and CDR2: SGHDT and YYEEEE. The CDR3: CASSLSGGKYIEQFF. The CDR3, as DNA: TGTGCCAGCAGCTTGTCGGGGGGCAAGTATATTGAGCAGTTCTTC. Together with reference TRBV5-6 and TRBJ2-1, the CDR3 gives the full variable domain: DAGVTQSPTHLIKTRGQQVTLRCSPKSGHDTVSWYQQALGQGPQFIFQYYEEEERQRGNFPDRFSGHQFPNYSSELNVNALLLGDSALYLCASSLSGGKYIEQFFGPGTRLTVL.

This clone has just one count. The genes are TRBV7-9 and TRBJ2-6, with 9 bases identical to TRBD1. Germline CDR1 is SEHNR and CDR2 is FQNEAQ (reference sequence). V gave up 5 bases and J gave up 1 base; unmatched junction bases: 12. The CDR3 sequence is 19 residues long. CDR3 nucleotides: TGTGCCAGCAGCGGTACAGGGGGCGCATTGGTATCTGGGGCCAACGTCCTGACTTTC. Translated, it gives CASSGTGGALVSGANVLTF.

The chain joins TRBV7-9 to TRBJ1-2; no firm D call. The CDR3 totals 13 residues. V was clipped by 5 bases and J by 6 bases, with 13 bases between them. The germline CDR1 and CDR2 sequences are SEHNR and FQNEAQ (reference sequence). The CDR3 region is CASSKPAPDGYTF. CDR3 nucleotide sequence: TGTGCCAGCAGCAAGCCTGCCCCTGATGGCTACACCTTC.

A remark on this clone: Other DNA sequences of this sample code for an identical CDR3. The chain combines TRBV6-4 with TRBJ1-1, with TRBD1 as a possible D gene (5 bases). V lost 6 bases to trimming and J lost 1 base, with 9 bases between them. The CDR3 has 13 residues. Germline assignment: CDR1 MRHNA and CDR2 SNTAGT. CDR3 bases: TGTGCCAGCAGCGCTACAGGGAACACTGAAGCTTTCTTT. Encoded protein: CASSATGNTEAFF.

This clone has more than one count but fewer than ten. The CDR3 loop reads CASSRLRAPYEQYF. The CDR3 coding sequence is TGTGCCAGCTCTCGACTGCGGGCCCCCTACGAGCAGTACTTC. The rearrangement links TRBV18 to TRBJ2-7; tentatively, D is TRBD2 (5 bases). There are 14 residues in the CDR3. The V and J ends lost 6 bases and 2 bases respectively, with 14 bases between them. Germline CDR1 KGHSH, CDR2 LQKENI.

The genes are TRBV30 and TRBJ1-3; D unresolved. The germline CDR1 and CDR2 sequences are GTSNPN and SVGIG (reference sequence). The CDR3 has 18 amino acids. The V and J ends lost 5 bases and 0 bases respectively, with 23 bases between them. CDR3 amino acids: CAWGGVGGWASSGNTIYF. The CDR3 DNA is TGTGCCTGGGGTGGGGTGGGTGGATGGGCGAGCTCTGGAAACACCATATATTTT.